This TCR beta chain was sequenced during a study of blood T cell repertoires in COVID-19. Across the study: Whether acute or convalescent, the COVID-19 samples came from the United States, Italy and Spain.

The length of the CDR3 is 16 residues. The V gene end was trimmed by 0 bases and the J gene end by 4 bases; junction bases not matched to a gene: 8. Germline assignment: CDR1 ENHRY and CDR2 SYGVKD. As originally analysed: For nucleated cells, counts were estimated from reference gene primer amplification. Some clones are missing from TCRdb's copy, which holds only in-frame ones; the method was immunoSEQ multiplex PCR. Clone size and the V and J calls come from that table; the DNA yielded D and trimming. The sample has 350,000 to 450,000 clones; around 87% are singletons. This TCR came from a human donor in a cohort sampled during active COVID-19. The chain employs TRBV10-3 and TRBJ2-5; 7 bases match TRBD1. Sequencing was performed on peripheral blood. The CDR3, as DNA: TGTGCCATCAGTGAGTCGACATGGGCAGGGGGAGAGACCCAGTACTTC. As protein: CAISESTWAGGETQYF.